The 15 T cell receptor beta chains listed next were all sequenced from one sample in a study of shared clonotypes between healthy human individuals. Measured with immunoSEQ multiplex PCR; TCRdb has only the in-frame clones, and not every one. Of 2 million or so clones in the sample, about 94% are singletons; the top ten hold about 1.1%. CD45RO negativity and positive selection for CCR7 defined naive CD8 cells, a population that excluded terminally differentiated effector memory CD45RA+ cells. Source material: naive CD8+ T cells sorted from blood. The receptors were sampled from a man between 18 and 29 years old in good health.

V gene TRBV7-8 combines with J gene TRBJ2-1, with 9 bases lining up with TRBD1. J lost 4 bases, V lost 5 bases, and 9 bases had no gene match. This CDR3 is 16 amino acids long. Germline V gene lookup returns CDR1 SGHVS and CDR2 FQNEAQ. CDR3 bases: TGTGCCAGCAGCCAAGGGACAGGGTGGAAATACAATGAGCAGTTCTTC. This translates into CASSQGTGWKYNEQFF.

The V and J genes are TRBV4-1 and TRBJ2-3; 7 bases are a match to TRBD2. This CDR3 region has 17 residues. CDR1 is MGHRA, CDR2 YSYEKL, per germline. Trimming took 2 bases from V and 3 from J; bases not matched to a gene: 11. The CDR3 is CASSQPLGGGPTDTQYF. In DNA, the CDR3 is TGCGCCAGCAGCCAACCGCTCGGGGGAGGGCCAACAGATACGCAGTATTTT.

Concerning this clone: The sample has other DNA sequences that encode this CDR3 too. The chain employs TRBV5-1 and TRBJ1-1; 7 nucleotides line up with TRBD1. This CDR3 spans 13 amino acids. Germline loops: CDR1 SGHRS, CDR2 YFSETQ. With V trimmed by 0 bases and J by 6 bases, 2 bases remained unmatched. The CDR3 is CASSLGQGPEAFF. The DNA of the CDR3 is TGCGCCAGCAGCTTGGGACAGGGTCCTGAAGCTTTCTTT.

The chain is built from TRBV11-3 and TRBJ2-1, with 8 positions matching TRBD2. Germline loops: CDR1 SGHNT, CDR2 YENEEA. This CDR3 region has 15 residues. J gave up 7 bases and V 1 base, and 6 bases lay outside the gene matches. CDR3 sequence: CASSLGREGRNEQFF. In DNA form, the CDR3 reads TGTGCCAGCAGCTTAGGTCGGGAGGGCCGGAATGAGCAGTTCTTC.

This clone came up once. J is TRBJ2-2 and V is TRBV19, with D perhaps matching TRBD2 (5 bases). The CDR3 is made up of 15 amino acids. Between the trimmed V and J ends, which lost 2 bases and 5 bases, there was a span of 12 bases. Looked up from germline, CDR1 is LNHDA and CDR2 is SQIVND (reference sequence). The CDR3 nucleotides read TGTGCCAGTAGTATAATGGCTAGAGGGACCGGGGAGCTGTTTTTT. This translates into CASSIMARGTGELFF.

V and J are TRBV11-2 and TRBJ2-7, with unresolved D. From germline, CDR1 is SGHAT and CDR2 FQNNGV. The CDR3 has 13 residues. With 1 base removed from V and 7 bases from J, the gap between germline ends came to 11 bases. The CDR3 spells CASSLAGSREQYF. The CDR3 DNA reads TGTGCCAGCAGCTTAGCGGGTTCTAGGGAGCAGTACTTC. Using reference TRBV11-2 and TRBJ2-7 for the parts outside the CDR3, the full variable domain is EAGVAQSPRYKIIEKRQSVAFWCNPISGHATLYWYQQILGQGPKLLIQFQNNGVVDDSQLPKDRFSAERLKGVDSTLKIQPAKLEDSAVYLCASSLAGSREQYFGPGTRLTVT.

The chain couples TRBV27 to TRBJ1-2; no clear D. Trimming shortened V by 5 bases and J by 0 bases, and 13 bases separated the two germline ends. The CDR3 extends over 15 amino acids. In germline, CDR1 is MNHEY, CDR2 SMNVEV (reference sequence). CDR3 in amino acids: CASSPGYIANYGYTF. The CDR3 region has the DNA TGTGCCAGCAGTCCCGGGTATATAGCTAACTATGGCTACACCTTC.

The rearrangement uses TRBV6-5 and TRBJ1-2; D remains unclear. Trimming shortened V by 6 bases and J by 7 bases, and 12 bases separated the two germline ends. The CDR3 covers 12 residues. Germline V gene sequence: CDR1 MNHEY, CDR2 SVGAGI. CDR3 nucleotide sequence: TGTGCCAGCAGCCCCGGTTCCGGTGGCTACACCTTC. Protein sequence: CASSPGSGGYTF.

The gene calls are TRBV9 and TRBJ2-2; D may be TRBD2 (6 bases). Germline V gene sequence: CDR1 SGDLS, CDR2 YYNGEE. CDR3 length: 17 residues. V was shortened by 6 bases and J by 1 base, with 19 bases between the two germline ends. CDR3 protein: CASNPSPGLQNTGELFF. DNA of the CDR3: TGTGCCAGCAACCCCTCACCGGGACTCCAGAACACCGGGGAGCTGTTTTTT.

The chain couples TRBV6-5 to TRBJ1-6; no reliable D call. CDR3 length: 16 residues. Germline CDR1 reads MNHEY; CDR2 reads SVGAGI. Trimming removed 3 bases from V and 0 bases from J, with 9 bases in between. The DNA of the CDR3 is TGTGCCAGCAGTTATCTGGCAAACTCCTATAATTCACCCCTCCACTTT. This gives the protein CASSYLANSYNSPLHF.

The chain couples TRBV15 to TRBJ2-3; TRBD2 agrees at 8 bases. J was trimmed by 0 bases and V by 0 bases; bases with no gene match: 5. CDR1 is LNHNV and CDR2 is YYDKDF in the germline V gene (reference sequence). The CDR3 has 17 amino acids. The CDR3 region is CATSRDPGTSSTDTQYF. The CDR3 region has the DNA TGTGCCACCAGCAGAGACCCCGGGACTAGTAGCACAGATACGCAGTATTTT. Full variable domain (missing parts from reference TRBV15 and TRBJ2-3): DAMVIQNPRYQVTQFGKPVTLSCSQTLNHNVMYWYQQKSSQAPKLLFHYYDKDFNNEADTPDNFQSRRPNTSFCFLDIRSPGLGDTAMYLCATSRDPGTSSTDTQYFGPGTRLTVL.

As for this clone: Within the sample, other DNA sequences also encode this same CDR3. The gene calls are TRBV6-1 and TRBJ1-5; D unclear. Germline lookup yields CDR1 MNHNS and CDR2 SASEGT. Deletions cut 6 bases from V and 3 bases from J, with 3 bases between. The CDR3 covers 11 residues. CDR3 sequence (DNA): TGTGCCAGCAGGGACAATCAGCCCCAGCATTTT. Translating it yields CASRDNQPQHF.

The chain has TRBV10-3 and TRBJ2-7; D is unresolved. Germline lookup yields CDR1 ENHRY and CDR2 SYGVKD. Trimming pared 4 bases from V and 5 bases from J, leaving 15 bases between. The CDR3 totals 14 residues. Written as DNA, the CDR3 is TGTGCCATCAGTGTGCCTAACGTCCCCCACGAGCAGTACTTC. This codes for CAISVPNVPHEQYF.

This chain links TRBV13 with TRBJ2-1; 7 nucleotides align to TRBD1. The CDR3 length is 13 residues. Trimming cost V 1 base and J 10 bases; bases outside gene matches: 4. Germline CDR1 reads PRHDT; CDR2 reads FYEKMQ (reference sequence). As DNA, the CDR3 is TGTGCCAGCAGCTTAGAGGGGGCCCGGGAGCAGTTCTTC. This sequence encodes CASSLEGAREQFF.

The chain combines TRBV4-1 with TRBJ2-7, with D tentatively TRBD1 or TRBD2 (6 bases each). The ends were cut back, 0 bases at V and 2 bases at J, with 14 bases in the middle. Germline CDR1 reads MGHRA; CDR2 reads YSYEKL. There are 16 residues in the CDR3. As DNA, the CDR3 is TGCGCCAGCAGCCAAGATGATTTAGGGGGGACCTACGAGCAGTACTTC. This translates into CASSQDDLGGTYEQYF.